Described below is a single T cell receptor beta chain sequence and its context. The data were obtained in a study of cytomegalovirus exposure and HLA in healthy donors. CDR1 and CDR2 from the germline V gene are LNHDA and SQIVND (reference sequence). V lost 6 bases to trimming and J lost 2 bases; unmatched junction nucleotides: 10. The CDR3 extends over 16 amino acids. It was with 60 Vbeta and 13 Jbeta primers that the PCR ran. This table comes from immunoSEQ multiplex PCR, and its TCRdb copy is limited to in-frame clones, with some not included. The sample lists approximately 140,000 clones, roughly four fifths occurring once.

The V gene is TRBV19, the J gene TRBJ2-3, with 8 bases that match TRBD2. Input material: PBMCs. The clonotype was recovered from a man between 35 and 55 years old in good health and CMV-seropositive. The CDR3, as DNA: TGTGCCAGTAGGAAAAGCGGGGGAGCTTTCACAGATACGCAGTATTTT. Amino acid sequence: CASRKSGGAFTDTQYF.